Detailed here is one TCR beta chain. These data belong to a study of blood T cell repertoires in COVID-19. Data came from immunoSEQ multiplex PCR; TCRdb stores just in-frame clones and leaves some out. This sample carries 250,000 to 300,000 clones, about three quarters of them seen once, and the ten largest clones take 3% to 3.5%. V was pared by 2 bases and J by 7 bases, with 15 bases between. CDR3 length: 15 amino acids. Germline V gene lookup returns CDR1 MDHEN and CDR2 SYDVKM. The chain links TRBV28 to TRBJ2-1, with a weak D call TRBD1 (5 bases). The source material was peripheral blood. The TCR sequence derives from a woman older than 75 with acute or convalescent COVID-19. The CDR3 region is CASSLSRVVGNEQFF. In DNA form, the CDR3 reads TGTGCCAGCAGTTTAAGCAGGGTCGTGGGGAATGAGCAGTTCTTC.